One sample yielded the 4 T cell receptor beta chains listed below, sequenced in a study of blood T cells in healthy people across ages. For the second PCR, which ran for about 6 to 11 cycles, a sample-barcoded 5' primer and a J-beta primer mix were used. TCRdb re-called the 5' RACE reads with MiXCR, one entry per CDR3 protein. Among about 650,000 distinct CDR3 sequences listed, about 50% were seen once. Input material: blood. All receptors come from a woman older than 75 in good health.

This clonotype was seen repeatedly, ten times or more. V and J are TRBV20-1 and TRBJ2-7; 7 bases fit TRBD2. The germline CDR1 and CDR2 sequences are DFQATT and SNEGSKA (reference sequence). V gave up 3 bases and J gave up 4 bases; unmatched junction bases: 3. The CDR3 has 12 amino acids. CDR3 nucleotides: TGCAGTGCTAGGACTAGCCCGTACGAGCAGTACTTC. Its translation: CSARTSPYEQYF.

This chain links TRBV6-1 with TRBJ2-3; D unresolved. The germline CDR1 and CDR2 sequences are MNHNS and SASEGT. The V end lost 3 bases, the J end lost 0 bases, and 10 bases lay between the germline ends. This CDR3 is built from 15 residues. The CDR3 loop is CASSDWRTSTDTQYF. Here the CDR3 DNA reads TGTGCCAGCAGTGACTGGCGGACGAGCACAGATACGCAGTATTTT.

This clonotype was recorded a few times. This chain joins TRBV3-1 and TRBJ2-1; perhaps TRBD2 as D (5 bases). The CDR3 contains 15 residues. V lost 5 bases and J 6 bases, leaving 17 bases between the germline ends. In germline, CDR1 is LGHDT, CDR2 YNNKEL (reference sequence). CDR3 sequence reads: CASSEVGLAGNEQFF. In DNA form, the CDR3 reads TGTGCCAGCAGCGAAGTCGGTCTAGCAGGCAATGAGCAGTTCTTC.

This clonotype has at least ten counts. The V gene is TRBV2, the J gene TRBJ2-1, with a possible D match to TRBD1 (5 bases). Trimming cost V 6 bases and J 6 bases, with 9 bases left between them. This CDR3 comprises 12 residues. Germline V gene sequence: CDR1 SNHLY, CDR2 FYNNEI. The CDR3 DNA reads TGTGCCAGCAGAGGGGATTCCAATGAGCAGTTCTTC. Translating gives CASRGDSNEQFF.